The next 26 T cell receptor beta chains were all read from a single sample in a study of blood T cells in healthy people across ages. For the second PCR, which ran for about 6 to 12 cycles, a sample-barcoded 5' primer and a J-beta primer mix were used. MiXCR, run by TCRdb on the 5' RACE reads, gives a single entry per CDR3 protein. The top ten hold around 20% of the sample, which has 700,000 to 800,000 distinct CDR3 sequences, roughly 41% seen once. Material for sequencing was blood. All receptors come from a woman aged 55-69 years in good health.

The V call is TRBV27, the J call TRBJ1-4; D remains unclear. The germline V and J ends were trimmed by 3 bases and 2 bases, with 7 bases remaining between them. The CDR3 runs to 14 residues. CDR1 MNHEY and CDR2 SMNVEV come from the germline V gene (reference sequence). For the CDR3, the DNA is TGTGCCAGCAGTTTGGCCCTGACTAATGAAAAACTGTTTTTT. Translated: CASSLALTNEKLFF.

Of note for this clonotype: A junction end diverges from the germline sequence, so it may reflect a read error. V is TRBV12-3 or TRBV12-4 and J is TRBJ2-4, with D possibly TRBD1 on 7 matching bases. The DNA end lines up better with TRBJ2-7; the J call may be wrong. This CDR3 comprises 15 residues. The CDR3 coding sequence is TGTACCAGCAGTGGAGGGACAGAACTCGCCTACGAGCAGTACTTC. It specifies CTSSGGTELAYEQYF.

J is TRBJ2-7 and V is TRBV29-1; 7 bases map to TRBD2. CDR1 is SQVTM and CDR2 is ANQGSEA in the germline V gene. With V trimmed by 0 bases and J by 1 base, 6 bases remained unmatched. The CDR3 has 15 residues. The CDR3 DNA reads as TGCAGCGTTGAAGATTCGGGCGGGAGTTCCTACGAGCAGTACTTC. Protein sequence: CSVEDSGGSSYEQYF.

The CDR3 loop is CASSPTSGLSNEQFF. CDR3 sequence (DNA): TGTGCCAGCAGCCCTACTAGCGGCCTGTCGAATGAGCAGTTCTTC. V and J are TRBV7-2 and TRBJ2-1, with TRBD2 matching over 8 bases. V shed 5 bases, J shed 7 bases, and the junction held 10 bases outside the gene matches. This CDR3 region has 15 residues. Germline V gene data show CDR1 as SGHTA and CDR2 as FQGNSA.

The CDR3 loop is CASSGQGDPNEKLFF. The DNA for the CDR3 is TGTGCCAGCAGTGGACAGGGGGATCCTAATGAAAAACTGTTTTTT. The V and J genes are TRBV2 and TRBJ1-4, with 9 bases matching TRBD1. The CDR3 runs 15 residues. Looked up from germline, CDR1 is SNHLY and CDR2 is FYNNEI. V was clipped by 4 bases and J by 3 bases; unmatched bases: 3.

This rearrangement joins TRBV12-3 or TRBV12-4 to TRBJ2-1; no firm D call. Trimming removed 2 bases from V and 3 bases from J, with 11 bases in between. The CDR3 runs to 15 residues. The CDR3 sequence is CASSLNQDRYNEQFF. In DNA, the CDR3 is TGTGCCAGCAGTTTAAATCAGGACCGCTACAATGAGCAGTTCTTC.

The chain has TRBV9 and TRBJ2-1; a weak D match, TRBD2 (5 bases). The V gene's germline CDR1 is SGDLS and CDR2 YYNGEE. The CDR3 has 11 amino acids. V lost 0 bases, J lost 10 bases, and 5 bases lay in between. For the CDR3, the DNA is TGTGCCAGCAGCGTAGCGGGGGAGCAGTTCTTC. Amino acids: CASSVAGEQFF. Filled out from reference TRBV9 and TRBJ2-1, the complete variable domain reads DSGVTQTPKHLITATGQRVTLRCSPRSGDLSVYWYQQSLDQGLQFLIQYYNGEERAKGNILERFSAQQFPDLHSELNLSSLELGDSALYFCASSVAGEQFFGPGTRLTVL.

This clonotype was found many times. The rearrangement uses TRBV7-2 and TRBJ2-1; 7 bases are shared with TRBD2. J was trimmed by 4 bases and V by 4 bases; bases with no gene match: 10. CDR1 and CDR2 (germline): SGHTA, FQGNSA. The CDR3 has 16 residues. CDR3 residues: CASSSVAGGTYNEQFF. The DNA for the CDR3 is TGTGCCAGCAGCTCCGTAGCGGGTGGAACTTACAATGAGCAGTTCTTC.

This clonotype has a handful of counts. The chain employs TRBV4-3 and TRBJ2-2, with D tentatively TRBD2 (5 bases). Germline CDR1 is LGHNA and CDR2 is YSLEER. The V and J ends lost 0 bases and 2 bases respectively, with 13 bases between them. CDR3 length equals 17 residues. The DNA for the CDR3 is TGCGCCAGCAGCCAAGATTTTACCGGGATAAACACCGGGGAGCTGTTTTTT. This encodes CASSQDFTGINTGELFF.

The rearrangement joins TRBV3-1 to TRBJ2-7; D not certain. In germline, CDR1 is LGHDT, CDR2 YNNKEL (reference sequence). Between the trimmed V and J ends, which lost 1 base and 5 bases, there was a span of 12 bases. This CDR3 has 14 residues. CDR3 bases: TGTGCCAGCAGCCAAGCTGGAAGGGTCAACGAGCAGTACTTC. It yields the protein CASSQAGRVNEQYF.

This clonotype occurred many times. The rearrangement uses TRBV7-3 and TRBJ2-7; 8 bases agree with TRBD1. Germline loops: CDR1 SGHTA, CDR2 FQGTGA. Losses at the gene ends were 4 bases for V and 7 bases for J; bases not matched to a gene: 6. The CDR3 covers 13 residues. The CDR3 loop is CASSSGQGREQYF. The CDR3 DNA reads TGTGCCAGCAGCTCTGGACAGGGTCGGGAGCAGTACTTC.

This clonotype has just a few counts. The chain recombines TRBV20-1 with TRBJ2-5; tentative D call: TRBD1 (5 bases). Per the germline V gene, CDR1 is DFQATT and CDR2 is SNEGSKA (reference sequence). The germline V and J ends were trimmed by 3 bases and 1 base, with 15 bases remaining between them. This CDR3 is built from 15 residues. CDR3 region: CSASPATGSQETQYF. The DNA of the CDR3 is TGCAGTGCTAGTCCCGCAACAGGAAGCCAAGAGACCCAGTACTTC.

The V call is TRBV20-1, the J call TRBJ1-4; perhaps TRBD1 as D (6 bases). The CDR3 sequence is 14 residues long. Germline CDR1 is DFQATT and CDR2 is SNEGSKA (reference sequence). V dropped 1 base and J dropped 4 bases, with 10 bases sitting between them. Written as DNA, the CDR3 is TGCAGTGCTAGAGTGACAGGTCATAATGAAAAACTGTTTTTT. Its translation is CSARVTGHNEKLFF.

The V call is TRBV7-2, the J call TRBJ1-4; D unclear. This CDR3 is built from 15 residues. V was shortened by 2 bases and J by 4 bases, with 11 bases between the two germline ends. Germline V gives CDR1 SGHTA, CDR2 FQGNSA. The CDR3 protein is CASSLYTRDNEKLFF. The CDR3 nucleotides read TGTGCCAGCAGCTTATATACGAGAGATAATGAAAAACTGTTTTTT.

Details on this clonotype: A read error is possible here, since a much larger clone lies one base away. The genes are TRBV29-1 and TRBJ2-7; no clear D gene. The germline gives CDR1 SQVTM, CDR2 ANQGSEA. V was pared by 5 bases and J by 3 bases, with 26 bases between. This CDR3 region has 17 residues. CDR3 DNA: TGCAGCGTTTCCAAGGACGGGTCACAGACCAGAGGCTACGAGCAGTACTTC. As protein: CSVSKDGSQTRGYEQYF.

This chain uses TRBV4-1 with TRBJ2-1, with TRBD2 as a possible D gene (6 bases). The CDR3 runs 16 residues. The V gene lost 5 bases and the J gene lost 10 bases, with 24 bases spanning the gap. Germline-derived CDR1 and CDR2 are MGHRA and YSYEKL. CDR3 sequence: CASSGRENSLEGEQFF. The CDR3 DNA is TGCGCCAGCAGCGGGCGGGAAAACTCTCTAGAGGGGGAGCAGTTCTTC.

The gene calls are TRBV5-5 and TRBJ2-5; no clear D gene. Per the germline V gene, CDR1 is SGHKS and CDR2 is YYEKEE (reference sequence). With 0 bases removed from V and 5 bases from J, the gap between germline ends came to 11 bases. This CDR3 is built from 14 residues. In DNA form, the CDR3 reads TGTGCCAGCAGCTTGGTAGACGGGTATGAGACCCAGTACTTC. As protein: CASSLVDGYETQYF.

As concerns this clonotype: A much larger clone lies one base from this, so it may be a read error. The genes are TRBV10-3 and TRBJ2-3, with D possibly being TRBD2 (5 bases). Germline-derived CDR1 and CDR2 are ENHRY and SYGVKD. CDR3 length equals 12 residues. CDR3 residues: CTIKDFTDTQYF. CDR3 bases: TGTACCATCAAGGACTTCACAGATACGCAGTATTTT.

The chain has TRBV7-2 and TRBJ2-7; no clear D. The J call may be in error: the DNA end matches TRBJ2-5 better. Per germline, CDR1 SGHTA and CDR2 FQGNSA. The CDR3 is 13 amino acids. CDR3 nucleotide sequence: TGTGCCAGCAGCTTATGGATTGGGGAGACCCAGTACTTC. Residues: CASSLWIGETQYF.

The table lists this clonotype with many counts. The J gene is TRBJ2-7, the V gene TRBV29-1; 7 bases fit TRBD1. Germline assignment: CDR1 SQVTM and CDR2 ANQGSEA. Trimming removed 6 bases from V and 0 bases from J; junction bases left unmatched: 5. The CDR3 totals 13 residues. CDR3 DNA sequence: TGCAGCGTCGTTAGACAGGGCTCCTACGAGCAGTACTTC. It encodes CSVVRQGSYEQYF.

V gene TRBV9 combines with J gene TRBJ2-7; D is unclear. CDR1 and CDR2 from the germline V gene are SGDLS and YYNGEE. This CDR3 comprises 14 residues. The V end was cut by 1 base, the J end by 2 bases, with 10 bases between. The chain's CDR3 is CASSVSTAPYEQYF. CDR3 DNA: TGTGCCAGCAGCGTAAGTACGGCGCCCTACGAGCAGTACTTC.

The J gene is TRBJ1-5, the V gene TRBV20-1; D perhaps matches TRBD1 (6 bases). With 3 bases removed from V and 3 bases from J, the gap between germline ends came to 9 bases. In germline, CDR1 is DFQATT, CDR2 SNEGSKA (reference sequence). The CDR3 spans 13 residues. CDR3 coding DNA: TGCAGTGCTAGCAGGACAGTCAATCAGCCCCAGCATTTT. The encoded protein is CSASRTVNQPQHF.

The rearrangement uses TRBV20-1 and TRBJ1-2; D gene uncertain. V was pared by 2 bases and J by 3 bases, with 13 bases between. This CDR3 has 14 amino acids. Germline-derived CDR1 and CDR2 are DFQATT and SNEGSKA (reference sequence). CDR3 in DNA: TGCAGTGCTAGAACGGACGGTCCGGACTATGGCTACACCTTC. Translated: CSARTDGPDYGYTF.

The table lists this clonotype with a count of one. This may come from a read error, since a much larger clone is one base off. The CDR3 sequence is CSAWTGSFEKIQYF. For the CDR3, the DNA is TGCAGTGCTTGGACAGGGAGTTTTGAAAAAATTCAGTACTTC. The rearrangement links TRBV20-1 to TRBJ2-5; 8 bases are shared with TRBD1. With V trimmed by 5 bases and J by 11 bases, 16 bases remained unmatched. Germline CDR1 is DFQATT and CDR2 is SNEGSKA (reference sequence). CDR3 length: 14 residues.

The chain couples TRBV20-1 to TRBJ2-7; possible D gene TRBD2, 5 bases. The CDR3 length is 12 residues. Trimming shortened V by 7 bases and J by 5 bases, and 15 bases separated the two germline ends. CDR1 is DFQATT and CDR2 is SNEGSKA in the germline V gene (reference sequence). The CDR3 loop is CSVPTDYHEQYF. CDR3 DNA: TGCAGTGTTCCGACCGACTATCACGAGCAGTACTTC.

This clonotype has ten or more counts. V and J are TRBV28 and TRBJ2-1; D unresolved. The CDR3 extends over 14 amino acids. Germline assignment: CDR1 MDHEN and CDR2 SYDVKM. Deletions cut 8 bases from V and 0 bases from J, with 11 bases between. The CDR3 sequence: CASSFLSSYNEQFF. For the CDR3, the DNA is TGTGCCAGCTCGTTTTTAAGCTCCTACAATGAGCAGTTCTTC. The variable domain in full, completed from reference TRBV28 and TRBJ2-1, reads DVKVTQSSRYLVKRTGEKVFLECVQDMDHENMFWYRQDPGLGLRLIYFSYDVKMKEKGDIPEGYSVSREKKERFSLILESASTNQTSMYLCASSFLSSYNEQFFGPGTRLTVL.